The TCR beta chain described here comes from a study of blood T cell repertoires in COVID-19 (dated by TCRdb to the early 2020s). Describing the broader study: Samples from collaborators originated in the United States, Italy and Spain and spanned both the acute and convalescent phases of COVID-19. Deeply sampled blood TCRbeta repertoires from subjects exposed to, actively infected with, or recovered from COVID-19 were included in the dataset. Where available, HLA class I and class II types were obtained from metadata supplied by the sample provider rather than from assay-based typing. Samples were obtained from the ongoing ImmuneRACE study (first 160 participants) and from some 1,300 subjects provided by 6 global collaborators. A freely available public database, intended as a resource for researchers studying the immune response to SARS-CoV-2, is where the repertoires were released. A de-identified subject ID, COVID-19 status, age in years and sex were almost always included in the sample metadata. The prospective study material was composed of cDNA or gDNA derived from T cells, B-cell-depleted T cells, or PBMCs.

The immunoSEQ Assay, a bias-controlled multiplex PCR, was used to amplify TCRbeta CDR3 regions from genomic DNA. From the authors' description of their analysis: Within the assay, amplification of reference gene primers was used to estimate how many nucleated cells each sample contained. To quantify the absolute abundance of each unique TCRbeta CDR3 rearrangement, sequence reads were collapsed and filtered. For each sample, productive Simpson clonality was calculated as the square root of Simpson's diversity index over productive rearrangements. The table was pulled from immuneACCESS by TCRdb, which kept in-frame rearrangements only. Such tables lose some clones; where checked, under half of the loss comes from unresolved V genes, and the rest has no known cause. The V and J calls and clone size come from that table; D and trimming were worked out from the DNA. This sample lists about 54,000 clones; 90% were detected once. Of the sample, more than 6.5% is held by the ten largest clones.

Collaborating institutions collected whole blood in K2EDTA tubes following their own protocols. Collaborator samples were shipped for TCRbeta analysis as frozen whole blood, isolated PBMCs, or DNA extracted from either sample type. Overall results and qualifications from the work: The quantity of clinical and demographic metadata differed by source and by participant and was supplied without curation.

About this clone itself: Its antigen remains unidentified. No base qualities exist here, and no much larger clone lies one base off it.

This sequence was found in a woman in her thirties or forties with active COVID-19. The sequenced material came from peripheral blood.

The nucleotides are TGTGCCAGCAGCTTATTATCCCCCGGACAGGGGGATGAAGCTTTCTTT. Its product reads: CASSLLSPGQGDEAFF. In this chain, TRBV7-7 is recombined with TRBJ1-1; TRBD1 aligns with 10 central bases. The germline V end is reduced by 2 bases and the J end by 7 bases; junction bases left unmatched: 10. Inclusive of the bounding cysteine and phenylalanine, the CDR3 is 16 residues long. The kept DNA is CDR3 alone, 48 bases in frame from the first base. Looking up the germline V gene (reference sequence) yields CDR1 SSHAT and CDR2 FNYEAQ.